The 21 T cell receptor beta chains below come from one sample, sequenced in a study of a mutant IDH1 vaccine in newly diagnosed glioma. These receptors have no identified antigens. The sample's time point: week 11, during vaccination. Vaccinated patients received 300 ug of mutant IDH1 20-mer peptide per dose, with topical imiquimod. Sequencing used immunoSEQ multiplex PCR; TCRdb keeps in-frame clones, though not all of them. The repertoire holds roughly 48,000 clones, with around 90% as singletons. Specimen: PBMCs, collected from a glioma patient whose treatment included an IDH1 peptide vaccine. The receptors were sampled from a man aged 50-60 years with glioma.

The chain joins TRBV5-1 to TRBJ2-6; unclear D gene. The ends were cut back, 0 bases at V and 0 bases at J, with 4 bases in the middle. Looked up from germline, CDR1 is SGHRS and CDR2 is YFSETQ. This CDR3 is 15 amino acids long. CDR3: CASSLGNSGANVLTF. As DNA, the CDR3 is TGCGCCAGCAGCTTGGGCAACTCTGGGGCCAACGTCCTGACTTTC.

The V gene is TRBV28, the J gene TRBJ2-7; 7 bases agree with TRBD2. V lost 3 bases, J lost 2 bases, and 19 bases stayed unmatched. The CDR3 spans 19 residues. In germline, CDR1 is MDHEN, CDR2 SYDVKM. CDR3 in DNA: TGTGCCAGCAGTTTTAGTTCCCCCCTTTTTGCGGGAGCCCCCTACGAGCAGTACTTC. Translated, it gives CASSFSSPLFAGAPYEQYF.

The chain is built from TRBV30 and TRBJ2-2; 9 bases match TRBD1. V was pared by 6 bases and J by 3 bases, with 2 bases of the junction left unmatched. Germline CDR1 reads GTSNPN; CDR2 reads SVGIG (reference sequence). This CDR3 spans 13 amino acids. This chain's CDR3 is CACRQGDTGELFF. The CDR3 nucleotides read TGTGCCTGCAGACAGGGGGACACCGGGGAGCTGTTTTTT.

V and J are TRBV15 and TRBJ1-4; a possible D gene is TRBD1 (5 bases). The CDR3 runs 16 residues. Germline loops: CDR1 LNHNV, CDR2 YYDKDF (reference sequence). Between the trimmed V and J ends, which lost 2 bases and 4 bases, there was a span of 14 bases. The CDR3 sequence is CATSRNPGRFNEKLFF. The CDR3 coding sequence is TGTGCCACCAGCAGAAACCCAGGGCGTTTTAATGAAAAACTGTTTTTT.

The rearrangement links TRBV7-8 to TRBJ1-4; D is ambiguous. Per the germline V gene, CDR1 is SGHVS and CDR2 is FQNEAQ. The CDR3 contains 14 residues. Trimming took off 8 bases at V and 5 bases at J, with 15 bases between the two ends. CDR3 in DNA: TGTGCCAGCCGCAAAAGACGGCAGAATGAAAAACTGTTTTTT. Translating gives CASRKRRQNEKLFF.

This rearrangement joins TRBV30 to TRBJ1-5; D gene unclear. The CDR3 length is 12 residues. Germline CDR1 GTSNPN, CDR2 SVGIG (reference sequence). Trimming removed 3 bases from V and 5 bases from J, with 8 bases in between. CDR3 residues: CAWSGQDQPQHF. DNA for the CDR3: TGTGCCTGGAGCGGTCAGGATCAGCCCCAGCATTTT.

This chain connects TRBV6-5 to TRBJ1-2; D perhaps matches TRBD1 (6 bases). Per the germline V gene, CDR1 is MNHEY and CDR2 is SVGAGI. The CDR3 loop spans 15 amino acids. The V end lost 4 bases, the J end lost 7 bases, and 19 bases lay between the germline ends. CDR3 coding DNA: TGTGCCAGCAGTTCTCATCTGTGGGGGCAGGGTGGCTACACCTTC. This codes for CASSSHLWGQGGYTF.

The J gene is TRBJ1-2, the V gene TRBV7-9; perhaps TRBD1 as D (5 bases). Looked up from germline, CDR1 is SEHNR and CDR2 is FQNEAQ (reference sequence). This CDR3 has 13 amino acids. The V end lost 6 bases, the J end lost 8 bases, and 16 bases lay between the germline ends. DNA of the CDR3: TGTGCCAGCAGAGAGTTGGAGGGGTTGGGCTACACCTTC. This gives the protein CASRELEGLGYTF. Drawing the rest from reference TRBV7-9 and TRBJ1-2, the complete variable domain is DTGVSQNPRHKITKRGQNVTFRCDPISEHNRLYWYRQTLGQGPEFLTYFQNEAQLEKSRLLSDRFSAERPKGSFSTLEIQRTEQGDSAMYLCASRELEGLGYTFGSGTRLTVV.

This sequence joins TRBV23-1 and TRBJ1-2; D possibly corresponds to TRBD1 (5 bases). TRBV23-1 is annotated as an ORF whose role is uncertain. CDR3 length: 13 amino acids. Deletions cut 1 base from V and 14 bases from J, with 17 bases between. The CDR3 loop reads CASSQCPSYRMTF. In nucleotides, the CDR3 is TGCGCCAGCAGTCAATGCCCCAGCTACAGGATGACCTTC.

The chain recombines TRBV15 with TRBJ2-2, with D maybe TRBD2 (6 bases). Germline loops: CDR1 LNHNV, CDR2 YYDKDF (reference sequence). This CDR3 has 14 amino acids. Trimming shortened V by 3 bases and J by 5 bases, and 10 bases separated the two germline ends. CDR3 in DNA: TGTGCCACCAGCAGGACTAGTGGAACCGGGGAGCTGTTTTTT. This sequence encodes CATSRTSGTGELFF.

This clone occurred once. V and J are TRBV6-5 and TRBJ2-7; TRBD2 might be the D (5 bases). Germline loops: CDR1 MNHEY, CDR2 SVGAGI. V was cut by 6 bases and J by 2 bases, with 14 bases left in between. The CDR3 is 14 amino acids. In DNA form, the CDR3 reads TGTGCCAGCAGCCCATGGCGGGCCGCCTACGAGCAGTACTTC. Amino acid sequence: CASSPWRAAYEQYF.

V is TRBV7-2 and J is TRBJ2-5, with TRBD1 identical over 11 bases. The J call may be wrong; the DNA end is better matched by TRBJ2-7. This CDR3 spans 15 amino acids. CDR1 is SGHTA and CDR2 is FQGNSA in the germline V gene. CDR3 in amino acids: CASSLLRTGGDEQYF. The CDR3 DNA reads TGTGCCAGCAGCCTTTTGCGGACAGGGGGCGACGAGCAGTACTTC.

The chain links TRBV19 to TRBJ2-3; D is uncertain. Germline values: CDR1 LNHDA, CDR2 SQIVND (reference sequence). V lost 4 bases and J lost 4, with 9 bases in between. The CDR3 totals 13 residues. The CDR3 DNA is TGTGCCAGTAGTAAACAGTCACCAGATACGCAGTATTTT. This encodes CASSKQSPDTQYF.

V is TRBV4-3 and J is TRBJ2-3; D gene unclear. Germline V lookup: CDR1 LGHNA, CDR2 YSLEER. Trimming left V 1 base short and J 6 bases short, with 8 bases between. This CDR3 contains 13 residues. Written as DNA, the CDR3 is TGCGCCAGCAGCCAAGGGGAAGGGGATACGCAGTATTTT. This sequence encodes CASSQGEGDTQYF.

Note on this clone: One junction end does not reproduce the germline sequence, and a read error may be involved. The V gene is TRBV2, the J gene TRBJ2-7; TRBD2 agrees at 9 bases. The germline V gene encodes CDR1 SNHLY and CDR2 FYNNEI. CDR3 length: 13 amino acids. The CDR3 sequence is CASSSGDSHEQYF. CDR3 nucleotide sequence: TGTGCCAGCTCTAGCGGGGACTCCCACGAGCAGTACTTC.

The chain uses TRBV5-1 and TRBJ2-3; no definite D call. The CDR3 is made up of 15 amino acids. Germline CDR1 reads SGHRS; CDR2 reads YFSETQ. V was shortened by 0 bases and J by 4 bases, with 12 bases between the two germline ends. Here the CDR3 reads CASSLVSVSADTQYF. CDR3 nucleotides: TGCGCCAGCAGCTTGGTATCCGTGAGCGCAGATACGCAGTATTTT.

The CDR3 DNA follows: TGTGCCTCCTACAGGGGCTACGAGCAGTACTTC. It is translated as CASYRGYEQYF. The genes are TRBV30 and TRBJ2-7; 7 nucleotides line up with TRBD1. The CDR3 extends over 11 amino acids. J was trimmed by 3 bases and V by 7 bases; bases with no gene match: 3. The V gene's germline CDR1 is GTSNPN and CDR2 SVGIG (reference sequence). Full variable domain (remainder filled in from reference TRBV30 and TRBJ2-7): SQTIHQWPATLVQPVGSPLSLECTVEGTSNPNLYWYRQAAGRGLQLLFYSVGIGQISSEVPQNLSASRPQDRQFILSSKKLLLSDSGFYLCASYRGYEQYFGPGTRLTVT.

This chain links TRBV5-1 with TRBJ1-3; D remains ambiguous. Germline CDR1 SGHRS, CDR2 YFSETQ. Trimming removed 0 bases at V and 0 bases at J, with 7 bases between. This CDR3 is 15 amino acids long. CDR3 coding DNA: TGCGCCAGCAGCTTGGATGGCCACTCTGGAAACACCATATATTTT. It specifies CASSLDGHSGNTIYF.

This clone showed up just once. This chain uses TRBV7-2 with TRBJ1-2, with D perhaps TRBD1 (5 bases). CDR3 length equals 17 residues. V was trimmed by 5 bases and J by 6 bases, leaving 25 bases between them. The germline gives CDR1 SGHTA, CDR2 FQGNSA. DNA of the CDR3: TGTGCCAGCAGCCTATATCACGGGGCGCTTTCCCCCCATGGCTACACCTTC. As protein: CASSLYHGALSPHGYTF.

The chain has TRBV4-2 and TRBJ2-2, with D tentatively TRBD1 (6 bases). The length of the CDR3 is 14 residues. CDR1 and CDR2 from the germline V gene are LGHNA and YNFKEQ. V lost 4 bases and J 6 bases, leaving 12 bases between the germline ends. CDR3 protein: CASSRGTRPGELFF. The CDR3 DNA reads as TGTGCCAGCAGCCGAGGGACAAGGCCCGGGGAGCTGTTTTTT.

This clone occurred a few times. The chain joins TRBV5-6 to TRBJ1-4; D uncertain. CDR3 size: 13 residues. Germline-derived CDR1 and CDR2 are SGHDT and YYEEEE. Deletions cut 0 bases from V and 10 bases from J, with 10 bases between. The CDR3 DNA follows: TGTGCCAGCAGCTTGGGGCTCCAAACAAAACTGTTTTTT. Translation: CASSLGLQTKLFF. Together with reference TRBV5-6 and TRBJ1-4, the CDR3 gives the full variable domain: DAGVTQSPTHLIKTRGQQVTLRCSPKSGHDTVSWYQQALGQGPQFIFQYYEEEERQRGNFPDRFSGHQFPNYSSELNVNALLLGDSALYLCASSLGLQTKLFFGSGTQLSVL.